The clone carrying this T cell receptor (beta chain) was found a few times. Its antigen is unidentified. Using immunoSEQ multiplex PCR, the repertoire was profiled, and TCRdb retains in-frame clones only, with some absent. The sample yields more than 200,000 clones, about 75% seen once. These data belong to a study of cytotoxic CD8 clonotypes in ibrutinib-treated CLL. Findings of the study overall: Researchers report that baseline clonality outpaced age-matched healthy donors and tracked circulating CD8+ T-cell counts.

Germline V gene sequence: CDR1 SGDLS, CDR2 YYNGEE. With 0 bases removed from V and 8 bases from J, the gap between germline ends came to 16 bases. The length of the CDR3 is 15 residues. PBMCs that had been cryopreserved were the source of 2 to 2.5 micrograms of genomic DNA for TCR beta libraries. The origin of this receptor is a human donor with chronic lymphocytic leukemia. This specimen consisted of PBMCs, obtained after 12 months of ibrutinib treatment. This chain joins TRBV9 and TRBJ2-3; D is tentatively TRBD1 or TRBD2 (5 bases each). CDR3 sequence reads: CASSVVGTSGGTQYF. CDR3 nucleotides: TGTGCCAGCAGCGTAGTTGGGACCTCCGGAGGTACGCAGTATTTT.